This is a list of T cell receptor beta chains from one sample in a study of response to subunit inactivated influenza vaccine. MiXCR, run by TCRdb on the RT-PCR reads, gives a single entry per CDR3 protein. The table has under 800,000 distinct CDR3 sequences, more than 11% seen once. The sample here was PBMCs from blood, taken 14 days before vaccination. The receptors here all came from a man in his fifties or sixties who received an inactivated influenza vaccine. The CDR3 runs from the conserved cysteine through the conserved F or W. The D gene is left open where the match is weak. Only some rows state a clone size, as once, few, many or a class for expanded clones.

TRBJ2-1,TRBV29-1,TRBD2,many,CSVEGGTSGIYNEQFF,TGCAGCGTTGAAGGGGGGACTAGCGGAATCTACAATGAGCAGTTCTTC
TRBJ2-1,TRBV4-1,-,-,CASSLSTYNEQFF,TGCGCCAGCAGCCTTTCGACCTACAATGAGCAGTTCTTC
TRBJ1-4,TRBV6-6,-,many,CASRDFNEKLFF,TGTGCCAGCAGGGACTTCAATGAAAAACTGTTTTTT
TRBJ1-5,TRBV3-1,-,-,CASSQGPGGYQPQHF,TGTGCCAGCAGCCAAGGCCCAGGCGGGTATCAGCCCCAGCATTTT
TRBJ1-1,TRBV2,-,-,CASRGVTEVGTEAFF,TGTGCCAGCAGGGGGGTCACAGAGGTCGGCACTGAAGCTTTCTTT
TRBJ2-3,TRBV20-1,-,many,CSALGSSTDTQYF,TGCAGTGCTCTGGGTTCTAGCACAGATACGCAGTATTTT
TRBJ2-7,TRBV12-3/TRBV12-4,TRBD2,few,CASSLLAGVEQYF,TGTGCCAGCAGTTTATTAGCGGGGGTGGAGCAGTACTTC
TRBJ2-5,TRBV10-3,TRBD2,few,CAISEQSISSGGGQETQYF,TGTGCCATCAGTGAGCAATCGATCTCTAGCGGGGGGGGCCAAGAGACCCAGTACTTC
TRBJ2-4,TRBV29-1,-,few,CSGEDGNIQYF,TGCAGCGGGGAGGATGGGAACATTCAGTACTTC
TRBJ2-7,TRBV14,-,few,CASSQWNRIDYEQYF,TGTGCCAGCAGCCAATGGAACCGGATTGATTACGAGCAGTACTTC
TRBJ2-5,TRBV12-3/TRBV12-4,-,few,CASGRTNQETQYF,TGTGCCAGCGGACGGACGAACCAAGAGACCCAGTACTTC
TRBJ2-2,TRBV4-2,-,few,CASSQSGREELFF,TGTGCCAGCAGCCAATCGGGACGCGAGGAGCTGTTTTTT
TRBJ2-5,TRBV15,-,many,CATSRDRGETQYF,TGTGCCACCAGCAGAGATAGAGGAGAGACCCAGTACTTC
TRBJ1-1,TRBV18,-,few,CASSLLGGANTEAFF,TGTGCCAGCTCACTATTGGGGGGGGCGAACACTGAAGCTTTCTTT
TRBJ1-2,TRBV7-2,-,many,CASSLIVDYTF,TGTGCCAGCAGCTTAATTGTAGACTACACCTTC
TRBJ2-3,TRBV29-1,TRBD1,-,CSVIRGYTSTDTQYF,TGCAGCGTGATCAGGGGGTATACTAGCACAGATACGCAGTATTTT
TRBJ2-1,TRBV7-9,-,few,CASRYDPYNEQFF,TGTGCCAGCAGATACGACCCGTACAATGAGCAGTTCTTC
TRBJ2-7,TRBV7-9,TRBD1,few,CASSGGQGASYEQYF,TGTGCCAGCAGCGGGGGACAGGGGGCCTCCTACGAGCAGTACTTC
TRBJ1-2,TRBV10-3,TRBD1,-,CAISRGQGEHYGYTF,TGTGCCATCAGCCGGGGGCAGGGGGAACACTATGGCTACACCTTC
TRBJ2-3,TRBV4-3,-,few,CASSQEGRYTDTQYF,TGCGCCAGCAGCCAAGAGGGCAGGTACACAGATACGCAGTATTTT
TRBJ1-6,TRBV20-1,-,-,CSARGSSYNSPLHF,TGCAGTGCCAGGGGTAGCTCCTATAATTCACCCCTCCACTTT
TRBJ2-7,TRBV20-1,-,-,CSARVLSEQYF,TGCAGTGCTAGAGTCCTGTCTGAGCAGTACTTC
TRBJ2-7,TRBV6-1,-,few,CASSEQPLEQYF,TGTGCCAGCAGTGAACAGCCTCTCGAGCAGTACTTC
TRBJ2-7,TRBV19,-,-,CASTPGLRSYEQYF,TGTGCCAGTACTCCGGGACTTCGCTCCTACGAGCAGTACTTC
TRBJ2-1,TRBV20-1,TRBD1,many,CSASVGTGGAGQFF,TGCAGTGCTAGTGTGGGGACAGGGGGCGCCGGGCAGTTCTTC
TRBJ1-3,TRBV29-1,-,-,CSVEGESGNTIYF,TGCAGCGTTGAGGGGGAATCTGGAAACACCATATATTTT
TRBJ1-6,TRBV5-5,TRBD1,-,CASSWGTGDNSPLHF,TGTGCCAGCAGCTGGGGGACAGGGGATAATTCACCCCTCCACTTT
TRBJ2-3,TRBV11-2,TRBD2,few,CASSPRLAGVGGTDTQYF,TGTGCCAGCAGCCCAAGACTAGCGGGAGTCGGGGGGACAGATACGCAGTATTTT
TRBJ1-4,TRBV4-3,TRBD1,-,CASSLDRGRAEKLFF,TGCGCCAGCAGCCTGGACAGGGGGCGGGCTGAAAAACTGTTTTTT
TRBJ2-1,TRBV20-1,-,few,CSATGAYNEQFF,TGCAGTGCTACGGGTGCCTACAATGAGCAGTTCTTC
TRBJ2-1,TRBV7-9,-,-,CASSPQGGDSYNEQFF,TGTGCCAGCAGCCCGCAGGGCGGGGACTCCTACAATGAGCAGTTCTTC
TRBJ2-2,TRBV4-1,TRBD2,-,CASSHGTSGRGNTGELFF,TGCGCCAGCAGCCATGGGACTAGCGGGAGAGGAAACACCGGGGAGCTGTTTTTT
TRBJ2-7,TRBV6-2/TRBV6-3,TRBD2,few,CASSYPTSGSYEQYF,TGTGCCAGCAGTTACCCGACTAGCGGGAGCTACGAGCAGTACTTC
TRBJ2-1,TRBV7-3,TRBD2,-,CASSVGLAGETEQFF,TGTGCCAGCAGCGTTGGACTAGCGGGAGAAACTGAGCAGTTCTTC
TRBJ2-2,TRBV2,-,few,CASSEALGLVGTGELFF,TGTGCCAGCAGTGAAGCGCTTGGGCTAGTGGGTACCGGGGAGCTGTTTTTT
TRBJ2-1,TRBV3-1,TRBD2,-,CASKTSGGHRNNEQFF,TGTGCCAGCAAGACTAGCGGGGGCCACCGAAACAATGAGCAGTTCTTC
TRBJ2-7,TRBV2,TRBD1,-,CASSLDRRTYEQYF,TGTGCCAGCAGTTTGGACAGGCGAACCTACGAGCAGTACTTC
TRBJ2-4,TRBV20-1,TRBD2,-,CSARDHLGMVTSGRILAKNIQYF,TGCAGTGCTAGAGATCACTTGGGGATGGTGACTAGCGGGAGGATTCTAGCCAAAAACATTCAGTACTTC
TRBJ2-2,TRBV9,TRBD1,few,CASSRTQGAHTGELFF,TGTGCCAGCAGTAGAACGCAGGGGGCGCACACCGGGGAGCTGTTTTTT
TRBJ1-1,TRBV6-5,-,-,CASSYDPDKVMSRF,TGTGCCAGCAGTTACGATCCCGACAAGGTGATGTCCCGCTTT
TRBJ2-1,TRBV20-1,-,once,CSASRGVNEQFF,TGCAGTGCTAGTAGAGGGGTCAATGAGCAGTTCTTC
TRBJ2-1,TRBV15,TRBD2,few,CATSGPGLAVYNEQFF,TGTGCCACCAGCGGACCGGGACTAGCGGTTTACAATGAGCAGTTCTTC
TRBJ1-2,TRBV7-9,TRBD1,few,CASSLTSDRGPHRGYTF,TGTGCCAGCAGCTTAACCTCGGACAGGGGGCCTCATCGTGGCTACACCTTC
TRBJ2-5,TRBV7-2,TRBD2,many,CASSFQLAGVETQYF,TGTGCCAGCAGCTTCCAACTAGCGGGGGTGGAGACCCAGTACTTC
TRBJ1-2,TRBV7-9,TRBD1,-,CASSLGLGQGFGYTF,TGTGCCAGCAGCTTAGGTCTGGGACAGGGGTTTGGCTACACCTTC
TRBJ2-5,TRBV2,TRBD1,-,CASRETGGAGQYF,TGTGCCAGCAGGGAGACAGGGGGGGCGGGCCAGTACTTC
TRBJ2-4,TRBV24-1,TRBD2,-,CATSDSGTRIQYF,TGTGCCACCAGTGACTCCGGGACTAGAATACAATACTTC